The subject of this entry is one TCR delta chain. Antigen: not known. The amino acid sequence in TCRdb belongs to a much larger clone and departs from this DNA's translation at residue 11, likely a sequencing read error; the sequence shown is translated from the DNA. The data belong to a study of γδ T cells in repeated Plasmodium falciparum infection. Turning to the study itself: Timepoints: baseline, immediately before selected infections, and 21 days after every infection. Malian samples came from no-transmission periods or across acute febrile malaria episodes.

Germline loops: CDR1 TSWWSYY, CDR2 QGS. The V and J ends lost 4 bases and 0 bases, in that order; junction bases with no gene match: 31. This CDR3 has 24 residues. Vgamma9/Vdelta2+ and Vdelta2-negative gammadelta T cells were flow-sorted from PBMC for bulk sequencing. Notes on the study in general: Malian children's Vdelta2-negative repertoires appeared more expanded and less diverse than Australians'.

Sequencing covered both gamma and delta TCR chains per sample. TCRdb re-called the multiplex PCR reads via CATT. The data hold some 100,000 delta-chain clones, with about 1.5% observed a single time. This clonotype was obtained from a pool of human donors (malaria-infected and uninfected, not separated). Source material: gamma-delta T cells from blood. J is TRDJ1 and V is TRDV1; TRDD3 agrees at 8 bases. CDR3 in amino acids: CALGARLGPTTLLYWGYDTDKLIF. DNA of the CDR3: TGTGCTCTTGGGGCTCGGTTGGGACCTACGACCCTCCTATACTGGGGGTATGACACCGATAAACTCATCTTT.